This T cell receptor (beta chain) was obtained from a study of blood T cell repertoires in COVID-19. Study overall: Sources were T cells, B-cell-depleted T cells, or PBMCs; the material itself was cDNA or gDNA.

In the original workflow: Estimation of nucleated cell counts relied on the amplification of reference gene primers. The data were produced by immunoSEQ multiplex PCR, yet TCRdb's version contains in-frame clones alone and is incomplete. That table furnishes V, J and clone size, whereas the DNA furnished D and trimming. The sample shows approximately 100,000 clones, around 89% of them seen only once. The germline V and J ends were trimmed by 1 base and 3 bases, with 6 bases remaining between them. The CDR3 is 13 amino acids. Sequenced input: peripheral blood. The chain recombines TRBV12-3 or TRBV12-4 with TRBJ1-2; D is possibly TRBD1 (6 bases). The sequence was obtained from a human donor with acute or convalescent COVID-19. The donor label of this sample is uncertain. The CDR3 region has the DNA TGTGCCAGCAGTTTAGGACAGGACTATGGCTACACCTTC. It translates to CASSLGQDYGYTF.